This paragraph covers one T cell receptor (beta chain) sequence. Its antigen target is currently unknown. The input lacks base qualities; no much larger clone sits a single base away. From each donor, a single peripheral blood sample of about 120 mL on average was drawn into heparinised tubes. Naive, central memory, regulatory and stem cell-like memory CD4+ T cells were sorted on a BD FACSAria II using a panel including CD45RO, CCR7, CD25, CD127, CD95 and CD27. A purity above 95% was achieved for all sorted populations. PBMCs were separated immediately by Lymphoprep density gradient centrifugation and were stained directly, without being cultured. So that batch effects would be minimized, each experiment stained and sorted samples in pairs, pairing one healthy donor with one patient. The sample comes from a study of beta chain features in type 1 diabetes (dated by TCRdb to 2016 to 2018). Notes on the research overall: No differences in mean age, gender distribution, total cell number or subset yield were found between patients and healthy donors. A total of about 100,000,000 sorted cells were examined across all samples, and RNA yield correlated strongly with the number of cells per subset. Whereas all 30 or so donors provided naive and central memory subsets, regulatory and stem cell-like memory subsets were isolated from just 8 patients and about eight healthy donors. In the study, recently diagnosed type 1 diabetes patients and matched healthy donors were compared on the TCRB repertoires of their sorted circulating CD4+ T cell subsets. Study-wide findings and limitations: Naive, central memory and regulatory TCRB repertoires appeared to be more alike among patients than among healthy donors. A moderate but significant shortening of TCRB CDR3 length was observed in type 1 diabetes patients in all four CD4+ subsets. At VDJ recombination sites, type 1 diabetes patients had fewer insertions and more deleted nucleotides, which implies abnormalities in thymic rearrangement. Because small numbers of individuals were included in the HLA sub-analyses, any influence of HLA type on TCRB rearrangement was left unresolved. Shorter templates might have been favored by PCR, but patient and control samples were amplified and corrected together, so both groups would have been affected equally by any skew. Because cDNA was sequenced instead of genomic DNA, highly expressing activated cells could be over-represented, though the groups showed no difference in activation or CD3 levels.

V gives up 1 base and J gives up 4 bases, and the segment between their germline ends measures 22 bases. CDR3 length: 18 amino acids, cysteine to phenylalanine. Of the read, only the CDR3 DNA is kept; its 54 bases are in frame from base 1. The germline V gene sets CDR1 to SGHTA and CDR2 to FQGNSA. The entire amount of isolated RNA was reverse transcribed using the High Capacity cDNA Reverse Transcription Kit, so the sequenced TCRB transcripts were expressed ones. Deep immunoSEQ sequencing was performed on naive, central memory and regulatory T cell samples, with an average of roughly 3.5 million total reads per sample. Sorted cells were lysed in RLT buffer and RNA was extracted with DNase-treated RNeasy Micro or Mini kits, depending on cell number. To prevent cross-contamination, every cell subset was processed on its own, while patient and healthy donor samples were processed together. The immunoSEQ multiplex PCR was used to amplify TCRB sequences from cDNA, yielding 87-bp fragments that span the CDR3 region. The amplicons were sequenced using the Illumina HiSeq platform. The original methods were these. Synthetic template baselines were used to correct PCR bias computationally, reads within Hamming distance 2 were collapsed together, and singletons that could not be merged were discarded. By aligning reads against IMGT, V, D and J genes, CDR3 length, and insertions or deletions at six rearrangement sites were assigned. Within each subset, clonotype counts were normalized to sorted cell number, and only after that were true diversity and Gini coefficients computed with the tcR R package. The overlap coefficient, calculated on TCRB nucleotide sequences, was used to measure repertoire sharing. TCRdb provides this immuneACCESS table in a form limited to in-frame rearrangements. Some clones are lacking; in checked studies, under half of them reflect an unresolved V gene, and why the rest are absent is not known. Clone size and the V and J calls come from that table; the DNA yielded D and trimming. The sample table holds fewer than 30,000 clones, of which 55% to 75% were seen once. The ten largest make up over 2% of the sample.

Input material: Tregs from blood. The intended sense of this specimen's cell subset or site label: regulatory CD4+ T cells. The chain employs TRBV7-2 and TRBJ1-2, and the D gene may be TRBD1, 5 bases matching. This TCR derives from a woman between 40 and 50 years old in good health. The DNA is TGTGCCAGCAGCTTAGAATCTGGGTTCGCAGGGTTTGTCTATGGCTACACCTTC. The translation is CASSLESGFAGFVYGYTF.